The clone carrying this TCR beta chain was counted between two and nine times. What it binds is unknown. The CDR3 spans 14 residues. Per the germline V gene, CDR1 is WSHSY and CDR2 is SAAADI. V lost 4 bases to trimming and J lost 3 bases; unmatched junction nucleotides: 4. The record originates from a study of T cell repertoires in cytomegalovirus infection. TCRdb analysed the reads with MiXCR anew, one entry per CDR3 protein. The table includes about 890,000 distinct CDR3 sequences, approximately 31% detected once. The V call is TRBV10-2, the J call TRBJ2-5, with 8 bases lining up with TRBD1. The TCR sequence derives from a human donor in good health (CMV status not recorded). Some clones in this sample may be carry-over from other donors' samples. This specimen consisted of cultured CD8+ T cells from PBMCs, obtained from culture after CMV antigen stimulation. The chain's CDR3 is CASSGTGRKETQYF. CDR3 DNA: TGCGCCAGCAGTGGGACAGGGAGAAAAGAGACCCAGTACTTC.